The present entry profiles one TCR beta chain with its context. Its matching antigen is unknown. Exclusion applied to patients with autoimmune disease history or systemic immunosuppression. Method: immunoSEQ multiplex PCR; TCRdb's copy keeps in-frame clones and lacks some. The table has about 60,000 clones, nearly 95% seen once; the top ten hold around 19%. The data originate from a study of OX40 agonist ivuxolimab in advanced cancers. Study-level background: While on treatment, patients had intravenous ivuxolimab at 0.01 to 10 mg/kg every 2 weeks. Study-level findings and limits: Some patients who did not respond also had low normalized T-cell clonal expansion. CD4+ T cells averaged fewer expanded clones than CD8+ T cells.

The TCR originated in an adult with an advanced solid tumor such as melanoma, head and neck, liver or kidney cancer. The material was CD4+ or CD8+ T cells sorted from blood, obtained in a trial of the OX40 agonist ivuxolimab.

The CDR3 reads CASSQETSGLLDQETQYF. CDR3 DNA sequence: TGTGCCAGCAGCCAAGAGACTAGCGGGCTCCTCGACCAAGAGACCCAGTACTTC. The rearrangement uses TRBV4-2 and TRBJ2-5; 10 bases fit TRBD2. Germline assignment: CDR1 LGHNA and CDR2 YNFKEQ. V shed 0 bases and J 0 bases; nucleotides not matched to a gene: 7. The CDR3 runs 18 residues.